One sample yielded the 22 T cell receptor beta chains listed below, sequenced in a study of T cell repertoires in cytomegalovirus infection. Each CDR3 protein gets one entry after TCRdb re-called the reads with MiXCR. Of 150,000 to 200,000 distinct CDR3 sequences in the sample, 17% were seen once. The sequencing input was CD8+ T cells from PBMCs. The source of these receptors is a human donor in good health (CMV status not recorded). Some clones in this sample may be carry-over from other donors' samples.

The sample holds a few counts of this clonotype. The chain uses TRBV7-9 and TRBJ1-1; tentative D call: TRBD1 (5 bases). The V gene lost 6 bases and the J gene lost 1 base, with 12 bases spanning the gap. Germline loops: CDR1 SEHNR, CDR2 FQNEAQ (reference sequence). There are 14 residues in the CDR3. CDR3 sequence (DNA): TGTGCCAGCAGTTCCGGGACGTCGAACACTGAAGCTTTCTTT. Translation: CASSSGTSNTEAFF.

The CDR3 nucleotides are TGCAGCGTTGAAGAGGGAATGAACTATGAGCAGTTCTTC. Translating gives CSVEEGMNYEQFF. J is TRBJ2-1 and V is TRBV29-1; no definite D call. Per germline, CDR1 SQVTM and CDR2 ANQGSEA. CDR3 length equals 13 residues. The V gene lost 0 bases and the J gene lost 8 bases, with 11 bases spanning the gap.

This clonotype has more than one count but fewer than ten. The chain couples TRBV7-9 to TRBJ2-3, with 7 bases that match TRBD2. There are 12 residues in the CDR3. V was clipped by 8 bases and J by 5 bases; unmatched bases: 4. Germline-derived CDR1 and CDR2 are SEHNR and FQNEAQ (reference sequence). The DNA for the CDR3 is TGTGCCAGCTCCCGGGGGGAAGATACGCAGTATTTT. This codes for CASSRGEDTQYF. Looking up the rest from reference TRBV7-9 and TRBJ2-3 gives the full variable domain: DTGVSQNPRHKITKRGQNVTFRCDPISEHNRLYWYRQTLGQGPEFLTYFQNEAQLEKSRLLSDRFSAERPKGSFSTLEIQRTEQGDSAMYLCASSRGEDTQYFGPGTRLTVL.

In this sample, this clonotype turned up a few times. This chain's CDR3 is CSGLRSGELFF. The DNA for the CDR3 is TGCAGCGGACTTCGATCCGGGGAGCTGTTTTTT. V is TRBV29-1 and J is TRBJ2-2; D gene unclear. The V and J ends lost 7 bases and 6 bases respectively, with 9 bases between them. The CDR3 covers 11 residues. In germline, CDR1 is SQVTM, CDR2 ANQGSEA.

In its sample, this clonotype was seen a few times. The rearrangement joins TRBV25-1 to TRBJ1-5; 8 positions agree with TRBD1. The V and J ends lost 4 bases and 6 bases, in that order; junction bases with no gene match: 8. The CDR3 consists of 15 residues. Germline V lookup: CDR1 MGHDK, CDR2 SYGVNS. The CDR3 loop reads CASSGLGTGAQPQHF. CDR3 coding DNA: TGTGCCAGCAGTGGACTAGGGACAGGTGCTCAGCCCCAGCATTTT.

This chain uses TRBV28 with TRBJ1-6; D is perhaps TRBD1 (6 bases). The CDR3 is 17 amino acids. Germline loops: CDR1 MDHEN, CDR2 SYDVKM. Trimming pared 5 bases from V and 2 bases from J, leaving 16 bases between. DNA of the CDR3: TGTGCCAGCAGTCCCGGAGGGGGTGGCCCCTATAATTCACCCCTCCACTTT. Translating it yields CASSPGGGGPYNSPLHF. The full variable domain, its missing parts supplied by reference TRBV28 and TRBJ1-6, is DVKVTQSSRYLVKRTGEKVFLECVQDMDHENMFWYRQDPGLGLRLIYFSYDVKMKEKGDIPEGYSVSREKKERFSLILESASTNQTSMYLCASSPGGGGPYNSPLHFGNGTRLTVT.

This sequence joins TRBV5-1 and TRBJ2-7, with 15 bases lining up with TRBD2. This CDR3 has 19 amino acids. Trimming took 2 bases from V and 7 from J; bases not matched to a gene: 16. Per the germline V gene, CDR1 is SGHRS and CDR2 is YFSETQ. The DNA of the CDR3 is TGCGCCAGCAGCTTCGCCGGGACTAGCGGGGGGATACGTCCTAGGGAGCAGTACTTC. The encoded protein is CASSFAGTSGGIRPREQYF.

This clonotype was detected many times. This chain links TRBV11-2 with TRBJ2-7, with 10 positions matching TRBD1. This CDR3 contains 13 residues. Per germline, CDR1 SGHAT and CDR2 FQNNGV. V lost 3 bases and J lost 6; bases outside the gene matches: 2. The CDR3 sequence: CASSLGQGREQYF. In nucleotides, the CDR3 is TGTGCCAGCAGCTTGGGACAGGGGCGCGAGCAGTACTTC.

The chain combines TRBV27 with TRBJ2-2; D gene uncertain. The V end was cut by 7 bases, the J end by 6 bases, with 12 bases between. The CDR3 is 13 residues long. Germline loops: CDR1 MNHEY, CDR2 SMNVEV (reference sequence). CDR3 DNA sequence: TGTGCCAGCACCCCTTTTGGACCCGGGGAGCTGTTTTTT. It is translated as CASTPFGPGELFF.

V and J are TRBV6-5 and TRBJ2-1; perhaps D is TRBD1 or TRBD2 (5 bases each). With 4 bases removed from V and 4 bases from J, the gap between germline ends came to 8 bases. The length of the CDR3 is 13 residues. The germline V gene encodes CDR1 MNHEY and CDR2 SVGAGI. CDR3 DNA sequence: TGTGCCAGCAGTTGGGGACGATACAATGAGCAGTTCTTC. This gives the protein CASSWGRYNEQFF.

V is TRBV10-1 and J is TRBJ2-1; unclear D gene. The V and J ends lost 8 bases and 8 bases respectively, with 7 bases between them. CDR1 WNHNN and CDR2 SYGVQD come from the germline V gene (reference sequence). CDR3 length equals 10 residues. The CDR3 loop is CASGSDEQFF. The CDR3 region has the DNA TGCGCCAGCGGGTCTGATGAGCAGTTCTTC.

This clonotype showed up many times. The chain combines TRBV11-2 with TRBJ2-7; D is uncertain. The germline V and J ends were trimmed by 8 bases and 5 bases, with 10 bases remaining between them. Germline V lookup: CDR1 SGHAT, CDR2 FQNNGV. The CDR3 spans 11 residues. The CDR3 DNA sequence: TGTGCCAGCGCGCAAGACCACGAGCAGTACTTC. As protein: CASAQDHEQYF. The whole variable domain, filled in from reference TRBV11-2 and TRBJ2-7, reads EAGVAQSPRYKIIEKRQSVAFWCNPISGHATLYWYQQILGQGPKLLIQFQNNGVVDDSQLPKDRFSAERLKGVDSTLKIQPAKLEDSAVYLCASAQDHEQYFGPGTRLTVT.

The rearrangement joins TRBV28 to TRBJ1-1, with unresolved D. V was pared by 2 bases and J by 0 bases, with 10 bases between. In germline, CDR1 is MDHEN, CDR2 SYDVKM. The CDR3 is 15 amino acids. The CDR3 protein is CASSLRRSMNTEAFF. The CDR3 DNA sequence: TGTGCCAGCAGTTTACGACGGAGCATGAACACTGAAGCTTTCTTT.

This rearrangement joins TRBV7-9 to TRBJ1-1; D possibly corresponds to TRBD1 (6 bases). V was shortened by 10 bases and J by 1 base, with 25 bases between the two germline ends. The CDR3 length is 17 residues. Germline CDR1 reads SEHNR; CDR2 reads FQNEAQ (reference sequence). The DNA of the CDR3 is TGTGCCACCATAGGGGGGCGGTCTTTTGTGGAGAACACTGAAGCTTTCTTT. Encoded protein: CATIGGRSFVENTEAFF.

This clonotype was observed a few times. J is TRBJ2-7 and V is TRBV7-8; maybe TRBD2 (7 bases). The V end lost 4 bases, the J end lost 3 bases, and 13 bases lay between the germline ends. Germline V gives CDR1 SGHVS, CDR2 FQNEAQ. The CDR3 consists of 14 residues. As DNA, the CDR3 is TGTGCCAGCAGCTCTGGGGGAGGGGGCTACGAGCAGTACTTC. Amino acid sequence: CASSSGGGGYEQYF.

The V and J genes are TRBV7-2 and TRBJ2-7, with 12 bases aligning to TRBD2. The germline CDR1 and CDR2 sequences are SGHTA and FQGNSA. This CDR3 has 16 residues. Losses at the gene ends were 5 bases for V and 3 bases for J; bases not matched to a gene: 8. Here the CDR3 DNA reads TGTGCCAGCAGCGCTCACGGGGGACTAGCGGGCTACGAGCAGTACTTC. Its protein is CASSAHGGLAGYEQYF.

This clonotype turned up a few times. The gene calls are TRBV6-1 and TRBJ2-2; no reliable D call. The germline V gene encodes CDR1 MNHNS and CDR2 SASEGT. The CDR3 is 14 residues long. Trimming removed 1 base at V and 5 bases at J, with 8 bases between. The CDR3 loop reads CASSEGGATGELFF. The DNA for the CDR3 is TGTGCCAGCAGTGAAGGAGGAGCGACCGGGGAGCTGTTTTTT.

The CDR3 here is CASSDTGTGYEQYF. DNA for the CDR3: TGTGCCAGCAGTGACACAGGCACAGGGTACGAGCAGTACTTC. This sequence joins TRBV6-1 and TRBJ2-7, with D perhaps TRBD1 (6 bases). Germline CDR1 MNHNS, CDR2 SASEGT. The CDR3 loop spans 14 amino acids. The germline V and J ends were trimmed by 3 bases and 4 bases, with 13 bases remaining between them.

The chain recombines TRBV14 with TRBJ2-1, with D unresolved. The CDR3 covers 14 residues. Germline V gene lookup returns CDR1 SGHDN and CDR2 FVKESK. V was pared by 2 bases and J by 10 bases, with 15 bases between. The DNA for the CDR3 is TGTGCCAGCAGCCAAAAAGCCTTATGGGTGGAGCAGTTCTTC. Its protein product is CASSQKALWVEQFF.

This clonotype came up a few times. This rearrangement joins TRBV11-2 to TRBJ2-7; D is possibly TRBD2 (6 bases). Trimming took 9 bases from V and 5 from J, leaving 17 bases between them. CDR3 length equals 13 residues. Germline CDR1 and CDR2: SGHAT and FQNNGV. The CDR3 reads CASSGEGNHEQYF. In DNA, the CDR3 is TGTGCCAGTTCGGGGGAAGGGAACCACGAGCAGTACTTC.

The rearrangement links TRBV7-9 to TRBJ1-2; D possibly corresponds to TRBD1 (5 bases). The V end was cut by 1 base, the J end by 4 bases, with 13 bases between. Germline lookup yields CDR1 SEHNR and CDR2 FQNEAQ (reference sequence). This CDR3 is 15 amino acids long. The CDR3: CASSLGGVTAYGYTF. The CDR3 nucleotides are TGTGCCAGCAGCTTAGGAGGCGTGACAGCCTATGGCTACACCTTC.

This clonotype has just a few counts. The chain links TRBV5-4 to TRBJ2-7; 7 bases agree with TRBD2. The CDR3 is 14 amino acids. Germline CDR1 reads SGHNT; CDR2 reads YYREEE (reference sequence). The V gene end was trimmed by 0 bases and the J gene end by 2 bases; junction bases not matched to a gene: 2. The CDR3 bases are TGTGCCAGCAGCTTGGCCCGGGGGGCCTACGAGCAGTACTTC. This gives the protein CASSLARGAYEQYF.